This TCR beta chain is drawn from a study of blood T cell repertoires in COVID-19 (dated by TCRdb to 2020 to 2021). Regarding the complete study: Samples from collaborators originated in the United States, Italy and Spain and spanned both the acute and convalescent phases of COVID-19. A freely available public database, intended as a resource for researchers studying the immune response to SARS-CoV-2, is where the repertoires were released. HLA class I and class II types, where available, came from metadata supplied by the sample provider rather than from assay-based typing. Samples came from the ongoing ImmuneRACE study (first 160 participants) plus 1,254 subjects from 6 global collaborators. The sample metadata nearly always contained a de-identified subject ID, COVID-19 status, age in years and sex. The prospective study material was composed of cDNA or gDNA derived from T cells, B-cell-depleted T cells, or PBMCs. The dataset comprised deeply sampled blood TCRbeta repertoires from subjects exposed to, actively infected with, or recovered from COVID-19.

The immunoSEQ Assay, a bias-controlled multiplex PCR, was used to amplify TCRbeta CDR3 regions from genomic DNA. Per the source publication's procedure: Within the assay, amplification of reference gene primers was used to estimate how many nucleated cells each sample contained. To quantify the absolute abundance of each unique TCRbeta CDR3 rearrangement, sequence reads were collapsed and filtered. Productive Simpson clonality was computed per sample as the square root of Simpson's diversity index over productive rearrangements. Not all clones reach the TCRdb copy of this immuneACCESS table, which keeps in-frame sequences only. Checked studies attribute under half of the gap to unresolved V genes and leave the rest unexplained. V and J calls and clone size are copied from that table; D and trimming were computed from the DNA. Across this sample there are around 110,000 clones, with about 90% seen only once. The top ten hold more than 0.9% of the sample.

With regard to this clone: It lacks a known antigen. No quality values exist for individual bases; no much larger clone is one base distant.

Results and caveats for the whole study, not just this receptor: How much clinical and demographic metadata was included differed by source and by participant, and the metadata was provided uncurated.

Taken from cysteine to phenylalanine, the CDR3 has 14 residues. Of the read, only the CDR3 DNA is kept; its 42 bases are in frame from base 1. V lost 6 bases and J lost 1 base, and the count of bases not matched to a germline gene is 1. The germline V gene supplies CDR1 MGHDK and CDR2 SYGVNS. Whole blood was collected in K2EDTA tubes by collaborating institutions according to the institutions' own protocols. For TCRbeta analysis, collaborators shipped samples as frozen whole blood, isolated PBMCs, or DNA extracted from either of those sample types. The sequence was obtained from a woman under 40 with acute or convalescent COVID-19. The V gene is TRBV25-1 and the J gene is TRBJ2-2, with 8 junctional bases fitting TRBD1. The specimen sequenced was peripheral blood. The CDR3 region has the sequence CASRGQENTGELFF. The DNA reads TGTGCCAGCAGGGGACAGGAGAACACCGGGGAGCTGTTTTTT. The CDR3, completed at both ends by the reference TRBV25-1 and TRBJ2-2 genes, gives the full variable domain EADIYQTPRYLVIGTGKKITLECSQTMGHDKMYWYQQDPGMELHLIHYSYGVNSTEKGDLSSESTVSRIRTEHFPLTLESARPSHTSQYLCASRGQENTGELFFGEGSRLTVL.